The TCR beta chain under discussion was sequenced for a study of early T cells in non-severe SARS-CoV-2 infection. Across the whole study: Chains stayed unpaired after sequencing of bulk RNA from unsorted whole blood.

The CDR3 covers 14 residues. CDR1 and CDR2 from the germline V gene are LGHDT and YNNKEL (reference sequence). Trimming left V 1 base short and J 6 bases short, with 12 bases between. The protocol attached unique molecular identifiers to individual cDNA molecules. Using its own MiXCR run on the 5' RACE reads, TCRdb lists one record per CDR3 protein. Among around 66,000 distinct CDR3 sequences listed, around 14% were seen once. This clonotype appeared many times. Its specificity is not known. Study results and caveats: Private and CD4 specificities were missed by VDJdb matching, which favored anti-spike CD8 responses.

The origin of this receptor is an adult who was a healthcare worker with PCR-confirmed SARS-CoV-2 infection or an uninfected control (not recorded which). The chain links TRBV3-1 to TRBJ1-1; D is unclear. The sample was whole blood. The CDR3 DNA reads as TGTGCCAGCAGCCAAGTATCGGGAAGGGCTGAAGCTTTCTTT. This translates into CASSQVSGRAEAFF.